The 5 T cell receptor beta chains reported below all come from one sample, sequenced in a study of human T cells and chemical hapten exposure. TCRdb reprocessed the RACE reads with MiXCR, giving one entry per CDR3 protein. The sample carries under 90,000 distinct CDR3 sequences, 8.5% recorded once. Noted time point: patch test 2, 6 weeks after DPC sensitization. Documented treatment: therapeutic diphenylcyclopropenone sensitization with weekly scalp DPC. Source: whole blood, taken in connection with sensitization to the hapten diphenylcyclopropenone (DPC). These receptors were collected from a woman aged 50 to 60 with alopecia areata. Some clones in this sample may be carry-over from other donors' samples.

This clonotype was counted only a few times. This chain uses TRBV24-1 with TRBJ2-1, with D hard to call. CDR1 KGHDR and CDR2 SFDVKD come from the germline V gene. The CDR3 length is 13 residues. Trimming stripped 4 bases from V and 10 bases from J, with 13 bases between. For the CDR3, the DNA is TGTGCCACCAGTGACTCCACAGATAGGGAGCAGTTCTTC. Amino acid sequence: CATSDSTDREQFF.

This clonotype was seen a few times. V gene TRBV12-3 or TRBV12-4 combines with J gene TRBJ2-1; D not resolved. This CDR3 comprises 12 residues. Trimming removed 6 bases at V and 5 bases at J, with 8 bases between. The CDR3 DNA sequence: TGTGCCAGCAGGCCGGAGAACAATGAGCAGTTCTTC. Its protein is CASRPENNEQFF.

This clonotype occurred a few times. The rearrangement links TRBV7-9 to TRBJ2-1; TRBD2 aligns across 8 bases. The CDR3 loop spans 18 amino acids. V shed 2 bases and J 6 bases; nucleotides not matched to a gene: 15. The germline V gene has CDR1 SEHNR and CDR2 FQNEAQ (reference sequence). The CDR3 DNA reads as TGTGCCAGCAGCTTACCGTCCGGGACTAGTGCCCTGGGCAATGAGCAGTTCTTC. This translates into CASSLPSGTSALGNEQFF.

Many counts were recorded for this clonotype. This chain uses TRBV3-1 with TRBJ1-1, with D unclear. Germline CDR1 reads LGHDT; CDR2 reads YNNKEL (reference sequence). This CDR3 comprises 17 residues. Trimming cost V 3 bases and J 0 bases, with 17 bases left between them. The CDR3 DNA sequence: TGTGCCAGCAGCCACGAAACTGGGATATCAATGAACACTGAAGCTTTCTTT. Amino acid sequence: CASSHETGISMNTEAFF.

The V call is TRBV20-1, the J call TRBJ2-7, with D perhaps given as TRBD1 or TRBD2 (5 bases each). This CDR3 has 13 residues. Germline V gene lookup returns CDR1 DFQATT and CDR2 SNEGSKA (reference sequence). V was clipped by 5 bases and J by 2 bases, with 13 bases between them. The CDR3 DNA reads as TGCAGTGCTTTCCGGGACGGACCCTACGAGCAGTACTTC. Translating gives CSAFRDGPYEQYF.